Below are 5 T cell receptor beta chains sequenced from a single sample in a study of T cell responses to AZD1222 COVID-19 vaccine. The method was immunoSEQ multiplex PCR; TCRdb's version includes in-frame clones alone and lacks a portion of them. In the table there are some 81,000 clones, under 95% of which are singletons. The sample consisted of peripheral blood, taken 28 days after the second AZD1222 dose. Every receptor here comes from an adult who received the AZD1222 COVID-19 vaccine.

The chain employs TRBV4-2 and TRBJ1-5; no definite D call. Trimming pared 1 base from V and 4 bases from J, leaving 5 bases between. Germline CDR1 LGHNA, CDR2 YNFKEQ. This CDR3 is built from 13 residues. CDR3 DNA: TGTGCCAGCAGCCAAGGCGGGAATCAGCCCCAGCATTTT. This encodes CASSQGGNQPQHF.

The V call is TRBV19, the J call TRBJ2-7, with D possibly TRBD2 on 6 matching bases. With 0 bases removed from V and 1 base from J, the gap between germline ends came to 13 bases. Germline loops: CDR1 LNHDA, CDR2 SQIVND (reference sequence). There are 16 residues in the CDR3. CDR3 in DNA: TGTGCCAGTAGTATAGATCGGGAGACTAGATCCTACGAGCAGTACTTC. This translates into CASSIDRETRSYEQYF.

The CDR3 coding sequence is TGTGCCAGCAGTTTGAGACTAGCGGGAGTCAATGAGCAGTTCTTC. This translates into CASSLRLAGVNEQFF. The J gene is TRBJ2-1, the V gene TRBV28; 12 bases are shared with TRBD2. The CDR3 spans 15 residues. Trimming removed 3 bases from V and 6 bases from J; junction bases left unmatched: 3. Germline CDR1 MDHEN, CDR2 SYDVKM.

The chain is built from TRBV4-2 and TRBJ1-2; D perhaps matches TRBD1 (5 bases). Trimming removed 0 bases at V and 8 bases at J, with 16 bases between. The CDR3 is made up of 15 amino acids. Germline V gene sequence: CDR1 LGHNA, CDR2 YNFKEQ. CDR3 residues: CASSQDFIGGLGYTF. As DNA, the CDR3 is TGTGCCAGCAGCCAAGATTTTATCGGGGGGTTGGGCTACACCTTC.

V usage is TRBV2 and J usage is TRBJ2-1; TRBD1 matches 10 bases. V shed 1 base, J shed 15 bases, and the junction held 12 bases outside the gene matches. The V gene's germline CDR1 is SNHLY and CDR2 FYNNEI. There are 15 residues in the CDR3. The CDR3: CASSEGGDRGLVRFF. The CDR3 DNA follows: TGTGCCAGCAGTGAAGGAGGGGACAGGGGCTTGGTGCGGTTCTTC.